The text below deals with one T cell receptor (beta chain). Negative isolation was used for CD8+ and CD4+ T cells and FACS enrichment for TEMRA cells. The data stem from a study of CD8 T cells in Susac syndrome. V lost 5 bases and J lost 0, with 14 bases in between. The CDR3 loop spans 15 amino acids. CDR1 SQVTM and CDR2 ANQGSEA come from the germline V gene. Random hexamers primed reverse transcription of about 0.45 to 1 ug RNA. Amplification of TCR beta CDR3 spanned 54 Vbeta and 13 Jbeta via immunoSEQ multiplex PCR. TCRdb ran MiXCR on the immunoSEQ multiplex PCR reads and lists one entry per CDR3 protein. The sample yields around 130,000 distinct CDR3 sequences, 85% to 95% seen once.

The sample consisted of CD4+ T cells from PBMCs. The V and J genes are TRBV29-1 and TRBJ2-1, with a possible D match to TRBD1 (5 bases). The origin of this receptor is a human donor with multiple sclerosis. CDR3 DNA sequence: TGCAGCGTTAGGGGAAGACCTAGCTCCTACAATGAGCAGTTCTTC. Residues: CSVRGRPSSYNEQFF.